A single count supports the clone carrying this TCR beta chain. The data stem from a study of blood T cell repertoires in COVID-19. Study-wide background: From the United States, Italy and Spain came samples of acute and convalescent COVID-19. PBMCs, B-cell-depleted T cells, or T cells were the source of the cDNA or gDNA that made up the material.

Per the original methods: Amplification with reference gene primers provided the estimates of nucleated cell counts. Measured with immunoSEQ multiplex PCR; TCRdb has only the in-frame clones, and not every one. For V, J and clone size, that table is used; D and trimming come from the DNA. The sample has around 370,000 clones, about 90% seen once. V was clipped by 1 base and J by 2 bases; unmatched bases: 9. The CDR3 contains 17 residues. CDR1 and CDR2 (germline): SGHTA, FQGNSA. The chain has TRBV7-2 and TRBJ2-3; 7 bases fit TRBD2. Source material: peripheral blood. The TCR sequence derives from a woman aged 18-30 years who had recovered from COVID-19. CDR3 DNA sequence: TGTGCCAGCAGCTTAGGTTGGGGGAGGGCTTACACAGATACGCAGTATTTT. Protein product: CASSLGWGRAYTDTQYF.